Below, 30 T cell receptor beta chains from the same sample are listed, as sequenced in a study of human T cells and chemical hapten exposure. TCRdb re-called the RACE reads with MiXCR, one entry per CDR3 protein. The repertoire includes approximately 88,000 distinct CDR3 sequences, roughly 13% of them detected once, and 5.7% sits in the top ten. Sample time point: patch test 3, about 24 weeks after DPC sensitization. The treatment here: therapeutic diphenylcyclopropenone sensitization with weekly scalp DPC. The specimen comprised whole blood, sampled in connection with sensitization to the hapten diphenylcyclopropenone (DPC). Receptors originate from a woman between 45 and 60 years old with alopecia areata. Some clones in this sample may be carry-over from other donors' samples.

The rearrangement joins TRBV2 to TRBJ2-1, with 9 nucleotides matching TRBD2. V gave up 10 bases and J gave up 2 bases; unmatched junction bases: 6. This CDR3 comprises 14 residues. The germline gives CDR1 SNHLY, CDR2 FYNNEI. CDR3 nucleotide sequence: TGTGCCACCCGGGAGCGGGAGGCCTACAATGAGCAGTTCTTC. Translated: CATREREAYNEQFF.

This clonotype was detected ten times or more. The chain is built from TRBV28 and TRBJ1-2, with D possibly matching TRBD1 (6 bases). CDR1 is MDHEN and CDR2 is SYDVKM in the germline V gene. The CDR3 length is 11 residues. The V end lost 10 bases, the J end lost 8 bases, and 14 bases lay between the germline ends. DNA of the CDR3: TGTGCCACCTCTCCAGGGGCCGGCTACACCTTC. The encoded protein is CATSPGAGYTF.

The CDR3 DNA sequence: TGTGCCAGTGAATTGGACACCATATATTTT. Protein product: CASELDTIYF. The V gene is TRBV2, the J gene TRBJ1-3; D is unresolved. Germline V gene data show CDR1 as SNHLY and CDR2 as FYNNEI. V was cut by 9 bases and J by 8 bases, with 8 bases left in between. CDR3 length: 10 amino acids.

This clonotype was detected only once. The gene calls are TRBV20-1 and TRBJ1-1; a possible D gene is TRBD1 (6 bases). The CDR3 runs 13 residues. The germline CDR1 and CDR2 sequences are DFQATT and SNEGSKA (reference sequence). CDR3 region: CRAQGYLNTEAFF. For the CDR3, the DNA is TGCAGAGCACAGGGTTATTTGAACACTGAAGCTTTCTTT.

There are a few counts of this clonotype. The chain is built from TRBV24-1 and TRBJ2-7; 7 nucleotides agree with TRBD1. The CDR3 covers 14 residues. V lost 6 bases and J lost 7; bases outside the gene matches: 11. Germline V gene sequence: CDR1 KGHDR, CDR2 SFDVKD. The CDR3 is CATSTDRPPWEQYF. In DNA, the CDR3 is TGTGCCACCAGTACGGACAGGCCCCCTTGGGAGCAGTACTTC.

The rearrangement links TRBV3-1 to TRBJ1-3; a weak D match, TRBD1 (5 bases). V shed 2 bases and J shed 7 bases, with 9 bases lying between them. Germline CDR1 and CDR2: LGHDT and YNNKEL (reference sequence). The CDR3 is 13 residues long. The CDR3: CASSQSRGNTIYF. As DNA, the CDR3 is TGTGCCAGCAGCCAATCTAGGGGCAACACCATATATTTT.

The V gene is TRBV10-3, the J gene TRBJ1-1; 7 bases match TRBD1. The ends lost 2 bases at V and 3 bases at J; junction bases unmatched: 9. Per the germline V gene, CDR1 is ENHRY and CDR2 is SYGVKD. The CDR3 runs to 16 residues. CDR3 protein: CAISEPKQGRDTEAFF. CDR3 DNA: TGTGCCATCAGTGAGCCGAAACAGGGGAGAGACACTGAAGCTTTCTTT.

This clonotype was counted at least ten times. The genes are TRBV12-3 or TRBV12-4 and TRBJ2-7, with 9 bases that match TRBD2. The CDR3 has 13 amino acids. With V trimmed by 8 bases and J by 4 bases, 6 bases remained unmatched. In nucleotides, the CDR3 is TGTGCCAGCTCGACTAGCGGAGAGTACGAGCAGTACTTC. Encoded protein: CASSTSGEYEQYF.

The chain has TRBV7-9 and TRBJ2-1, with a weak D call TRBD2 (5 bases). Germline lookup yields CDR1 SEHNR and CDR2 FQNEAQ (reference sequence). The CDR3 contains 14 residues. V lost 3 bases and J lost 5, with 11 bases in between. As DNA, the CDR3 is TGTGCCAGCAGCTTGGGAGTAGGAAACAATGAGCAGTTCTTC. As protein: CASSLGVGNNEQFF.

This clonotype is a singleton in its sample. The chain is built from TRBV19 and TRBJ2-1; the D gene is possibly TRBD2 (5 bases). The V gene lost 11 bases and the J gene lost 5 bases, with 16 bases spanning the gap. This CDR3 spans 13 amino acids. Germline V gene lookup returns CDR1 LNHDA and CDR2 SQIVND (reference sequence). CDR3 coding DNA: TGTGCCTCCTCAGACTACCCTCACAATGAGCAGTTCTTC. Translating it yields CASSDYPHNEQFF.

This chain joins TRBV7-8 and TRBJ1-1; D possibly corresponds to TRBD1 (5 bases). Trimming pared 0 bases from V and 6 bases from J, leaving 17 bases between. This CDR3 is built from 16 residues. Germline-derived CDR1 and CDR2 are SGHVS and FQNEAQ. The CDR3 sequence: CASSLARSNRGAEAFF. CDR3 DNA: TGTGCCAGCAGCTTAGCGCGCTCGAACCGGGGCGCTGAAGCTTTCTTT.

In its sample, this clonotype was seen a few times. The chain uses TRBV30 and TRBJ1-5, with TRBD1 as a possible D gene (6 bases). CDR3 length: 14 residues. From germline, CDR1 is GTSNPN and CDR2 SVGIG (reference sequence). V lost 2 bases to trimming and J lost 6 bases, with 14 bases between them. Here the CDR3 DNA reads TGTGCCTGGAGTACACGACAGGTTGGTCAGCCCCAGCATTTT. Protein product: CAWSTRQVGQPQHF.

The rearrangement joins TRBV20-1 to TRBJ1-5, with 9 bases lining up with TRBD1. With 8 bases clipped from V and 5 bases from J, the junction kept 4 bases outside the gene matches. From germline, CDR1 is DFQATT and CDR2 SNEGSKA (reference sequence). There are 12 residues in the CDR3. CDR3 coding DNA: TGCAGTATACAGGGGGCTGATCAGCCCCAGCATTTT. Amino acid sequence: CSIQGADQPQHF.

Points on this clonotype: Since a much larger clone is just one base distant, this may be a read error. The chain employs TRBV11-2 and TRBJ2-1; D perhaps matches TRBD1 (5 bases). The CDR3 extends over 16 amino acids. Germline CDR1 is SGHAT and CDR2 is FQNNGV. The CDR3 DNA reads TGTGCCAGCAGCTCAATAAGGAAGGGGTCCTACAAAGAGCAGTTCTTC. This gives the protein CASSSIRKGSYKEQFF.

The J gene is TRBJ1-2, the V gene TRBV18; D unclear. The ends were cut back, 0 bases at V and 5 bases at J, with 13 bases in the middle. The CDR3 spans 15 residues. CDR1 is KGHSH, CDR2 LQKENI, per germline. In nucleotides, the CDR3 is TGTGCCAGCTCACCACCCTCTGGGCCTCAATATGGCTACACCTTC. Translating it yields CASSPPSGPQYGYTF.

This clonotype occurred a few times. The CDR3 coding sequence is TGTGCCACCAGTGAGGATGGTAATCAGCCCCAGCATTTT. As protein: CATSEDGNQPQHF. The V call is TRBV24-1, the J call TRBJ1-5; D is ambiguous. Trimming shortened V by 4 bases and J by 4 bases, and 7 bases separated the two germline ends. This CDR3 is 13 amino acids long. Per the germline V gene, CDR1 is KGHDR and CDR2 is SFDVKD.

The chain carries TRBV2 and TRBJ2-5, with TRBD2 matching 9 bases. Trimming cost V 6 bases and J 0 bases; bases outside gene matches: 8. This CDR3 has 16 amino acids. Germline-derived CDR1 and CDR2 are SNHLY and FYNNEI. The CDR3 reads CASSMELAGYQETQYF. The CDR3, as DNA: TGTGCCAGCAGCATGGAGCTAGCGGGGTACCAAGAGACCCAGTACTTC.

This clonotype was recorded many times. The chain carries TRBV19 and TRBJ1-2; a possible D gene is TRBD1 (6 bases). The CDR3 loop spans 12 amino acids. V lost 11 bases to trimming and J lost 1 base, with 11 bases between them. Germline CDR1 is LNHDA and CDR2 is SQIVND (reference sequence). DNA for the CDR3: TGTGCCTCAGAGGGGGATAACTATGGCTACACCTTC. Protein sequence: CASEGDNYGYTF.

The chain carries TRBV6-6 and TRBJ2-1, with 11 bases fitting TRBD2. Germline CDR1 is MNHNY and CDR2 is SVGAGI (reference sequence). The CDR3 is 19 residues long. V was pared by 2 bases and J by 0 bases, with 9 bases of the junction left unmatched. The CDR3 nucleotides are TGTGCCAGCAGTTACCGGGTAGCGGGAGGGCCCAGCTCCTACAATGAGCAGTTCTTC. Its translation is CASSYRVAGGPSSYNEQFF.

This clonotype occurred many times. The chain uses TRBV18 and TRBJ1-1; TRBD1 matches at 10 bases. This CDR3 contains 13 residues. The germline V gene has CDR1 KGHSH and CDR2 LQKENI. The trim removed 5 bases at V and 11 bases at J, leaving 8 bases unmatched. Here the CDR3 reads CASSTGTGVWAFF. The DNA for the CDR3 is TGTGCCAGCTCAACCGGGACAGGGGTTTGGGCTTTCTTT.

The chain links TRBV29-1 to TRBJ1-1; D remains unclear. Germline values: CDR1 SQVTM, CDR2 ANQGSEA. Trimming took 4 bases from V and 8 from J, leaving 20 bases between them. This CDR3 comprises 14 residues. The CDR3 sequence: CSVGPGGGVSEAFF. In DNA form, the CDR3 reads TGCAGCGTTGGCCCCGGTGGAGGCGTTTCAGAAGCTTTCTTT.

This chain uses TRBV2 with TRBJ1-1; 8 bases agree with TRBD1. V shed 10 bases and J 3 bases; nucleotides not matched to a gene: 7. The CDR3 sequence is 13 residues long. CDR1 SNHLY and CDR2 FYNNEI come from the germline V gene. The CDR3 here is CATNLDRDTEAFF. In nucleotides, the CDR3 is TGTGCCACGAACCTGGACAGGGACACTGAAGCTTTCTTT.

This clonotype was counted between two and nine times. The chain links TRBV30 to TRBJ2-5; unclear D gene. Trimming left V 4 bases short and J 1 base short, with 4 bases between. Looked up from germline, CDR1 is GTSNPN and CDR2 is SVGIG (reference sequence). The CDR3 is 11 amino acids. The CDR3 loop is CAWTLQETQYF. CDR3 in DNA: TGTGCCTGGACGCTCCAAGAGACCCAGTACTTC. The full variable domain, its missing parts supplied by reference TRBV30 and TRBJ2-5, is SQTIHQWPATLVQPVGSPLSLECTVEGTSNPNLYWYRQAAGRGLQLLFYSVGIGQISSEVPQNLSASRPQDRQFILSSKKLLLSDSGFYLCAWTLQETQYFGPGTRLLVL.

There are many counts of this clonotype. The chain uses TRBV11-2 and TRBJ1-1, with D unclear. This CDR3 region has 13 residues. Trimming removed 3 bases at V and 2 bases at J, with 7 bases between. Germline V gene sequence: CDR1 SGHAT, CDR2 FQNNGV. For the CDR3, the DNA is TGTGCCAGCAGCTTTCGGCAAAACACTGAAGCTTTCTTT. Translated: CASSFRQNTEAFF.

This sequence joins TRBV28 and TRBJ2-3; 12 bases line up with TRBD2. Trimming at V came to 6 bases and at J to 5 bases, leaving 6 bases not matched to a gene. CDR1 and CDR2 (germline): MDHEN, SYDVKM. CDR3 length: 15 residues. The CDR3 nucleotides are TGTGCCAGCAGGGTGACTAGCGGGAGTGTAGATACGCAGTATTTT. This gives the protein CASRVTSGSVDTQYF. The full variable domain, in which reference TRBV28 and TRBJ2-3 provide the parts outside the CDR3, is DVKVTQSSRYLVKRTGEKVFLECVQDMDHENMFWYRQDPGLGLRLIYFSYDVKMKEKGDIPEGYSVSREKKERFSLILESASTNQTSMYLCASRVTSGSVDTQYFGPGTRLTVL.

V gene TRBV14 combines with J gene TRBJ2-7; D is ambiguous. The CDR3 is 15 amino acids. The ends were cut back, 0 bases at V and 3 bases at J, with 12 bases in the middle. The germline V gene encodes CDR1 SGHDN and CDR2 FVKESK. The CDR3, as DNA: TGTGCCAGCAGCCAAGATGCCGTGTACTACTACGAGCAGTACTTC. Translated, it gives CASSQDAVYYYEQYF.

The gene calls are TRBV20-1 and TRBJ1-4; a weak D match, TRBD1 (5 bases). Germline CDR1 and CDR2: DFQATT and SNEGSKA (reference sequence). CDR3 length: 14 residues. Trimming removed 4 bases at V and 5 bases at J, with 14 bases between. The CDR3 protein is CSAIQGDGNEKLFF. Written as DNA, the CDR3 is TGCAGTGCTATCCAGGGAGACGGCAATGAAAAACTGTTTTTT.

This clonotype was seen a handful of times. The J gene is TRBJ1-4, the V gene TRBV18; D gene unclear. CDR1 is KGHSH, CDR2 LQKENI, per germline. This CDR3 comprises 13 residues. Trimming shortened V by 5 bases and J by 0 bases, and 4 bases separated the two germline ends. As DNA, the CDR3 is TGTGCCAGCTCAACCTCAACTAATGAAAAACTGTTTTTT. Translation: CASSTSTNEKLFF.

There are a few counts of this clonotype. The chain has TRBV13 and TRBJ1-2, with 8 positions matching TRBD1. CDR1 PRHDT and CDR2 FYEKMQ come from the germline V gene (reference sequence). J gave up 2 bases and V 3 bases, and 2 bases lay outside the gene matches. This CDR3 spans 14 amino acids. CDR3 bases: TGTGCCAGCAGCTTGGGACAGGTGAACTATGGCTACACCTTC. This codes for CASSLGQVNYGYTF.

The chain is built from TRBV29-1 and TRBJ2-2; maybe TRBD1 (6 bases). Trimming cost V 6 bases and J 6 bases, with 14 bases left between them. This CDR3 has 13 residues. Germline V CDR1 and CDR2: SQVTM, ANQGSEA. CDR3 residues: CSVTTAGAGELFF. CDR3 in DNA: TGCAGCGTCACGACGGCAGGGGCCGGGGAGCTGTTTTTT.